This T cell receptor (beta chain) was documented in a study of T cell repertoires in cytomegalovirus infection. This clonotype has a count of ten or more. Trimming cost V 4 bases and J 3 bases, with 18 bases left between them. Germline loops: CDR1 SGHKS, CDR2 YYEKEE (reference sequence). This CDR3 spans 16 amino acids. MiXCR, run by TCRdb on the reads, gives a single entry per CDR3 protein. The table shows about 740,000 distinct CDR3 sequences, with 35% to 45% occurring only once. This receptor was taken from a human donor in good health (CMV status not recorded). Some clones in this sample may be carry-over from other donors' samples. The chain has TRBV5-5 and TRBJ2-3; TRBD2 is a possible D gene (7 bases). The sequenced sample was PBMCs. The CDR3 bases are TGTGCCAGCAGCCTCTGGGGGGCTAGCGGAACAGATACGCAGTATTTT. Translation gives CASSLWGASGTDTQYF.